A single sample is the source of the 29 T cell receptor beta chains below, sequenced in a study of blood T cell repertoires in COVID-19. Only in-frame clones appear in the TCRdb table, and some are missing; sequencing was by immunoSEQ multiplex PCR. In the table there are about 170,000 clones, 70% to 85% of which are singletons. Sample: PBMCs or T cells enriched from blood (not recorded which). The receptors come from a woman aged 70 to 79 in a cohort exposed to, infected with or recovered from COVID-19 (not recorded which).

The genes are TRBV28 and TRBJ2-2; 10 bases fit TRBD2. V lost 4 bases to trimming and J lost 1 base; unmatched junction nucleotides: 3. Germline V CDR1 and CDR2: MDHEN, SYDVKM. This CDR3 contains 16 residues. CDR3 coding DNA: TGTGCCAGCAGTTCTAGCGGGAGCCTGAACACCGGGGAGCTGTTTTTT. Its translation: CASSSSGSLNTGELFF.

The chain recombines TRBV20-1 with TRBJ1-1; D not certain. The CDR3 totals 11 residues. The germline gives CDR1 DFQATT, CDR2 SNEGSKA (reference sequence). The V end was cut by 4 bases, the J end by 5 bases, with 8 bases between. CDR3 protein: CSATFRTEAFF. CDR3 DNA sequence: TGCAGTGCTACATTTCGGACTGAAGCTTTCTTT.

This clone appeared a few times. This specimen includes other DNA sequences encoding the same CDR3. This chain uses TRBV5-1 with TRBJ2-2; D gene ambiguous. Deletions cut 4 bases from V and 0 bases from J, with 10 bases between. The germline V gene encodes CDR1 SGHRS and CDR2 YFSETQ. The length of the CDR3 is 15 residues. This CDR3 reads CASSLGAANTGELFF. The CDR3, as DNA: TGCGCCAGCAGCCTAGGTGCCGCGAACACCGGGGAGCTGTTTTTT.

The V and J genes are TRBV5-1 and TRBJ1-2, with TRBD1 matching over 9 bases. Germline CDR1 and CDR2: SGHRS and YFSETQ. The CDR3 loop spans 14 amino acids. Trimming took 0 bases from V and 6 from J; bases not matched to a gene: 3. CDR3 nucleotides: TGCGCCAGCAGCTTGGACAGGGGGCGCGATGGCTACACCTTC. Amino acids: CASSLDRGRDGYTF.

The chain combines TRBV30 with TRBJ2-7; 7 bases align to TRBD1. The CDR3 contains 14 residues. Germline lookup yields CDR1 GTSNPN and CDR2 SVGIG (reference sequence). V lost 6 bases, J lost 0 bases, and 8 bases stayed unmatched. The CDR3 sequence is CACYRQGSSYEQYF. In DNA, the CDR3 is TGTGCCTGTTATCGACAGGGAAGCTCCTACGAGCAGTACTTC.

The CDR3 loop reads CASSEGLVSYEQYF. The CDR3 DNA reads TGTGCCAGCAGTGAGGGACTAGTATCCTACGAGCAGTACTTC. The chain recombines TRBV7-3 with TRBJ2-7; 8 positions match TRBD2. Germline-derived CDR1 and CDR2 are SGHTA and FQGTGA. The ends lost 6 bases at V and 1 base at J; junction bases unmatched: 5. The CDR3 totals 14 residues. Looking up the rest from reference TRBV7-3 and TRBJ2-7 gives the full variable domain: GAGVSQTPSNKVTEKGKYVELRCDPISGHTALYWYRQSLGQGPEFLIYFQGTGAADDSGLPNDRFFAVRPEGSVSTLKIQRTERGDSAVYLCASSEGLVSYEQYFGPGTRLTVT.

In this sample, this clone turned up a few times. The chain couples TRBV10-3 to TRBJ2-1; TRBD2 is a possible D gene (5 bases). The V and J ends lost 9 bases and 4 bases respectively, with 13 bases between them. This CDR3 spans 13 amino acids. Germline CDR1 reads ENHRY; CDR2 reads SYGVKD. DNA of the CDR3: TGTGCCATTTCGGGCGAGGGATACAATGAGCAGTTCTTC. Translating gives CAISGEGYNEQFF.

V gene TRBV7-2 combines with J gene TRBJ2-5; 8 bases align to TRBD2. The germline CDR1 and CDR2 sequences are SGHTA and FQGNSA. The CDR3 has 14 residues. V trimming: 2 bases; J trimming: 3 bases; junction bases outside the gene matches: 2. CDR3 residues: CASSLSLAEETQYF. CDR3 sequence (DNA): TGTGCCAGCAGCTTATCACTAGCGGAAGAGACCCAGTACTTC.

CDR3 nucleotide sequence: TGTGCCATCAGGGGTAGCGGGGGCCGCACAGATACGCAGTATTTT. This sequence encodes CAIRGSGGRTDTQYF. The chain is built from TRBV10-3 and TRBJ2-3, with 9 bases identical to TRBD2. V gave up 6 bases and J gave up 1 base; unmatched junction bases: 5. This CDR3 spans 15 amino acids. Per the germline V gene, CDR1 is ENHRY and CDR2 is SYGVKD.

The rearrangement joins TRBV7-9 to TRBJ2-3; 7 bases are shared with TRBD1. J was trimmed by 2 bases and V by 5 bases; bases with no gene match: 4. The CDR3 is 14 amino acids. Germline CDR1 SEHNR, CDR2 FQNEAQ (reference sequence). CDR3 in amino acids: CASSQGTDTDTQYF. The CDR3 DNA sequence: TGTGCCAGCAGCCAGGGGACAGACACAGATACGCAGTATTTT.

The chain recombines TRBV28 with TRBJ2-7; 7 bases match TRBD1. The ends lost 3 bases at V and 3 bases at J; junction bases unmatched: 2. This CDR3 contains 13 residues. Germline CDR1 is MDHEN and CDR2 is SYDVKM. CDR3: CASSFDRDYEQYF. Written as DNA, the CDR3 is TGTGCCAGCAGTTTTGACAGGGACTACGAGCAGTACTTC.

This chain links TRBV7-9 with TRBJ1-3; 11 nucleotides align to TRBD1. The CDR3 has 17 amino acids. The V and J ends lost 5 bases and 0 bases, in that order; junction bases with no gene match: 6. Germline CDR1 SEHNR, CDR2 FQNEAQ (reference sequence). The CDR3 DNA sequence: TGTGCCAGCAGCAAGGGGACAGGGGGTTCCTCTGGAAACACCATATATTTT. Protein product: CASSKGTGGSSGNTIYF.

The gene calls are TRBV20-1 and TRBJ1-2; 12 bases fit TRBD1. Germline CDR1 DFQATT, CDR2 SNEGSKA (reference sequence). This CDR3 has 16 amino acids. Unmatched junction bases numbered 8, after V lost 3 bases and J lost 3 bases. CDR3 amino acids: CSASEAGTGGDYGYTF. CDR3 DNA sequence: TGCAGTGCTAGTGAGGCTGGGACAGGGGGCGACTATGGCTACACCTTC.

The V gene is TRBV18, the J gene TRBJ1-5; a possible D gene is TRBD1 (6 bases). The CDR3 is 14 amino acids. Germline lookup yields CDR1 KGHSH and CDR2 LQKENI. Trimming removed 2 bases at V and 4 bases at J, with 9 bases between. As DNA, the CDR3 is TGTGCCAGCTCACCAATGGGACAAAATCAGCCCCAGCATTTT. Its protein is CASSPMGQNQPQHF.

A word on this clone: A read error may be the cause here, since a much bigger clone is one base away. This chain joins TRBV4-2 and TRBJ2-5; maybe TRBD2 (6 bases). This CDR3 spans 18 amino acids. Deletions cut 4 bases from V and 2 bases from J, with 23 bases between. Germline V gene sequence: CDR1 LGHNA, CDR2 YNFKEQ. CDR3 DNA: TGTGCCAGCAGCCGCGAAGGGATAGCGGCAGAGTCTCAAGAGACCCAGTACTTC. This translates into CASSREGIAAESQETQYF.

The V call is TRBV24-1, the J call TRBJ2-3; 8 bases are a match to TRBD2. CDR1 is KGHDR and CDR2 is SFDVKD in the germline V gene. This CDR3 has 15 residues. Trimming cost V 3 bases and J 4 bases; bases outside gene matches: 5. The chain's CDR3 is CATSDNSGSSDTQYF. The DNA for the CDR3 is TGTGCCACCAGTGATAACAGCGGGAGTTCAGATACGCAGTATTTT.

This clone was recorded a few times. The chain has TRBV7-9 and TRBJ2-7; 8 nucleotides match TRBD1. The length of the CDR3 is 16 residues. The ends lost 0 bases at V and 2 bases at J; junction bases unmatched: 6. CDR1 and CDR2 from the germline V gene are SEHNR and FQNEAQ (reference sequence). The CDR3 DNA reads TGTGCCAGCAGCTTAGCATCAGGGGGCACTCCCTACGAGCAGTACTTC. This gives the protein CASSLASGGTPYEQYF. Full variable domain (missing parts from reference TRBV7-9 and TRBJ2-7): DTGVSQNPRHKITKRGQNVTFRCDPISEHNRLYWYRQTLGQGPEFLTYFQNEAQLEKSRLLSDRFSAERPKGSFSTLEIQRTEQGDSAMYLCASSLASGGTPYEQYFGPGTRLTVT.

The CDR3 DNA sequence: TGTGCCAGCAAAGAACAGGGTCGAATTGAAAAACTGTTTTTT. It yields the protein CASKEQGRIEKLFF. The chain joins TRBV27 to TRBJ1-4; D possibly corresponds to TRBD1 (6 bases). The CDR3 contains 14 residues. Germline V gives CDR1 MNHEY, CDR2 SMNVEV (reference sequence). V dropped 7 bases and J dropped 7 bases, with 16 bases sitting between them.

This clone was seen many times. The rearrangement uses TRBV25-1 and TRBJ1-1, with unresolved D. Germline V lookup: CDR1 MGHDK, CDR2 SYGVNS. Trimming cost V 3 bases and J 8 bases, with 7 bases left between them. The CDR3 runs to 11 residues. The CDR3 here is CASSEWQEAFF. CDR3 bases: TGTGCCAGCAGTGAGTGGCAGGAAGCTTTCTTT.

The chain joins TRBV10-3 to TRBJ1-1; D uncertain. Germline assignment: CDR1 ENHRY and CDR2 SYGVKD. The V end was cut by 10 bases, the J end by 4 bases, with 16 bases between. The CDR3 is made up of 13 amino acids. The CDR3, as DNA: TGTGCCACCTTAGGACTGCCAGGCACTGAAGCTTTCTTT. Its translation is CATLGLPGTEAFF.

The chain is built from TRBV7-9 and TRBJ2-6; D possibly corresponds to TRBD1 (6 bases). CDR1 and CDR2 from the germline V gene are SEHNR and FQNEAQ (reference sequence). The V end was cut by 5 bases, the J end by 2 bases, with 10 bases between. CDR3 length equals 15 residues. CDR3 sequence (DNA): TGTGCCAGCAGCGCCTGGACAGCTGGGGCCAACGTCCTGACTTTC. Translation gives CASSAWTAGANVLTF.

The genes are TRBV7-2 and TRBJ1-6; tentatively, D is TRBD1 (6 bases). Between the trimmed V and J ends, which lost 4 bases and 8 bases, there was a span of 15 bases. Germline V gives CDR1 SGHTA, CDR2 FQGNSA. The length of the CDR3 is 15 residues. CDR3 region: CASSSAPGGHSPLHF. CDR3 nucleotide sequence: TGTGCCAGCAGCTCCGCCCCGGGGGGGCATTCACCCCTCCACTTT. The complete variable domain, with remaining parts taken from reference TRBV7-2 and TRBJ1-6, reads GAGVSQSPSNKVTEKGKDVELRCDPISGHTALYWYRQSLGQGLEFLIYFQGNSAPDKSGLPSDRFSAERTGGSVSTLTIQRTQQEDSAVYLCASSSAPGGHSPLHFGNGTRLTVT.

The chain combines TRBV30 with TRBJ1-5; no reliable D call. Trimming removed 0 bases from V and 1 base from J, with 10 bases in between. The CDR3 spans 15 residues. Per germline, CDR1 GTSNPN and CDR2 SVGIG (reference sequence). The CDR3 loop is CAWSVPVPSNQPQHF. CDR3 nucleotide sequence: TGTGCCTGGAGTGTCCCGGTTCCCAGCAATCAGCCCCAGCATTTT.

With respect to this clone: The germline gene is not matched at one end of the junction; a read error may be the cause. The chain uses TRBV7-7 and TRBJ2-3, with 7 bases identical to TRBD2. CDR3 size: 17 residues. Germline V gene sequence: CDR1 SSHAT, CDR2 FNYEAQ (reference sequence). The CDR3 sequence is CASSLVGREDSTDTQYF. The DNA for the CDR3 is TGTGCTAGCAGCTTAGTAGGCCGGGAGGATAGCACAGATACGCAGTATTTT.

The V gene is TRBV5-6, the J gene TRBJ2-1; 11 positions match TRBD2. V trimming: 4 bases; J trimming: 4 bases; junction bases outside the gene matches: 7. Germline V CDR1 and CDR2: SGHDT, YYEEEE. This CDR3 contains 16 residues. CDR3 region: CASSLPASGGYNEQFF. Here the CDR3 DNA reads TGTGCCAGCAGCCTGCCGGCTAGCGGGGGGTACAATGAGCAGTTCTTC.

The chain joins TRBV30 to TRBJ1-2; D gene uncertain. Germline-derived CDR1 and CDR2 are GTSNPN and SVGIG (reference sequence). This CDR3 region has 11 residues. Trimming removed 3 bases from V and 8 bases from J, with 10 bases in between. The CDR3 loop reads CAWSFYEGYTF. Written as DNA, the CDR3 is TGTGCCTGGAGCTTTTATGAGGGCTACACCTTC.

The table lists this clone with a few counts. This chain connects TRBV9 to TRBJ2-1, with a possible D match to TRBD2 (5 bases). The CDR3 has 12 amino acids. Looked up from germline, CDR1 is SGDLS and CDR2 is YYNGEE. With 3 bases removed from V and 5 bases from J, the gap between germline ends came to 6 bases. The CDR3 protein is CASSERDNEQFF. The CDR3, as DNA: TGTGCCAGCAGCGAGAGGGACAATGAGCAGTTCTTC.

This rearrangement joins TRBV24-1 to TRBJ2-5; D is ambiguous. CDR1 and CDR2 from the germline V gene are KGHDR and SFDVKD. Trimming removed 2 bases at V and 4 bases at J, with 10 bases between. This CDR3 is built from 14 residues. As DNA, the CDR3 is TGTGCCACCAGTGATTCGGGTAGGCGAGAGACCCAGTACTTC. It is translated as CATSDSGRRETQYF.

This chain uses TRBV27 with TRBJ2-2; 8 positions match TRBD2. J gave up 1 base and V 3 bases, and 7 bases lay outside the gene matches. The CDR3 length is 17 residues. CDR1 and CDR2 (germline): MNHEY, SMNVEV (reference sequence). CDR3 in DNA: TGTGCCAGCAGTTTGGTAGCGGGAATCTTGAACACCGGGGAGCTGTTTTTT. This codes for CASSLVAGILNTGELFF.